The 2 T cell receptor beta chains given below trace back to one sample, sequenced in a study of T cell changes during pregnancy in multiple sclerosis (dated by TCRdb to between 2018 and 2021). Libraries were made using the immunoSEQ multiplex PCR assay. Here the immuneACCESS table is served through TCRdb, limited to in-frame sequences with V and J called. Missing clones are a known gap in these copies; in checked studies unresolved V genes cover under half, and the rest lacks a known reason. The sample table holds about 42,000 clones, of which 70% to 90% were seen once. The top ten hold approximately 1% of the sample. The sample in question was CD4+ T cells from peripheral blood mononuclear cells, obtained after pregnancy. The receptors derive from a female donor with multiple sclerosis, enrolled in a pregnancy study.

J is TRBJ1-1 and V is TRBV11-3, with a tentative D call TRBD1 (6 bases). The germline V gene has CDR1 SGHNT and CDR2 YENEEA. CDR3 length: 13 amino acids. Trimming took off 5 bases at V and 5 bases at J, with 12 bases between the two ends. The CDR3 region is CASSQQGTTEAFF. As DNA, the CDR3 is TGTGCCAGCAGCCAACAGGGAACGACTGAAGCTTTCTTT.

The chain combines TRBV5-1 with TRBJ1-3, with 7 bases that match TRBD1. Germline V gene data show CDR1 as SGHRS and CDR2 as YFSETQ. The CDR3 sequence is 17 residues long. J gave up 4 bases and V 3 bases, and 13 bases lay outside the gene matches. CDR3 loop: CASSSGTDYLTGNTIYF. The CDR3 DNA reads as TGCGCCAGCAGCTCCGGGACAGACTATCTTACAGGAAACACCATATATTTT.